Listed below are T cell receptor beta chains from one sample, sequenced in a study of cytomegalovirus exposure and HLA in healthy donors. TCRdb's table, derived via immunoSEQ multiplex PCR, lists solely in-frame clones and lacks some. Here the sample spans about 85,000 clones, around four fifths being singletons. Specimen: PBMCs. The receptors come from a boy aged 10-17 years in good health and CMV-seronegative. Both conserved end residues are part of each CDR3. D genes are given only for firm matches. Clone size is stated in some rows and not others, as once, few, many or a class when expanded.

>TRBD1|TRBV28|TRBJ1-1|NA
TGTGCCAGCAGCCCGAATGTGGACAGGGCCACTGAAGCTTTCTTT
CASSPNVDRATEAFF
>TRBD1|TRBV19|TRBJ1-5|NA
TGTGCCTCATCCCGGGACAGGAATCAGCCCCAGCATTTT
CASSRDRNQPQHF
>NA|TRBV4-3|TRBJ2-1|NA
TGCGCCAGCAGCCAAGTTGGGGCAGGGATAGGCAATGAGCAGTTCTTC
CASSQVGAGIGNEQFF
>NA|TRBV28|TRBJ1-1|NA
TGTGCCAGCAGTTTACACAGTTCAACCACTGAAGCTTTCTTT
CASSLHSSTTEAFF
>NA|TRBV6-1|TRBJ2-7|once
TGTGCCAGCAGCCACTTCGTCTACGAGCAGTACTTC
CASSHFVYEQYF
>TRBD1|TRBV15|TRBJ2-5|NA
TGTGCCACCAGCAGAGGAGGACAGGGGGCTAAGGAGACCCAGTACTTC
CATSRGGQGAKETQYF
>NA|TRBV5-1|TRBJ2-3|once
TGCGCCAGCAGCCCCGCGGGGATCCCTAGCACAGATACGCAGTATTTT
CASSPAGIPSTDTQYF
>TRBD1|TRBV6-5|TRBJ2-1|NA
TGTGCCAGCAGTACCCTGACAGGGACCTACAATGAGCAGTTCTTC
CASSTLTGTYNEQFF
>TRBD1|TRBV27|TRBJ1-1|NA
TGTGCCAGCAGTTCTTCAGGGGGCTTCTATGAAGCTTTCTTT
CASSSSGGFYEAFF
>NA|TRBV6-1|TRBJ1-2|NA
TGTGCCAGCAGCCTGCGGACAGCTTTTTATGGCTACACCTTC
CASSLRTAFYGYTF
>NA|TRBV18|TRBJ1-1|once
TGTGCCAGCTCACCACGACGGGAGAACACTGAAGCTTTCTTT
CASSPRRENTEAFF
>NA|TRBV30|TRBJ2-7|NA
TGTGCCTGGAGTCCCAGAGGGGGAGCCGCCTACGAGCAGTACTTC
CAWSPRGGAAYEQYF
>NA|TRBV6-5|TRBJ1-1|NA
TGTGCCAGCAGTTACTTCAGAGGGCTGGGAAGCACTGAAGCTTTCTTT
CASSYFRGLGSTEAFF
>NA|TRBV19|TRBJ1-1|NA
TGTGCCAGTAGCATGGCAGGAGGAAACACTGAAGCTTTCTTT
CASSMAGGNTEAFF
>TRBD1|TRBV4-1|TRBJ1-2|few
TGCGCCAGCAGCCCAGGGGGCGGCTATGGCTACACCTTC
CASSPGGGYGYTF
>TRBD1|TRBV19|TRBJ1-1|NA
TGTGCCAGTAGTATGGGACAGTCGAACACTGAAGCTTTCTTT
CASSMGQSNTEAFF
>TRBD2|TRBV28|TRBJ2-7|NA
TGTGCCAGTCAGCGGGGAAGGGAAGACGACGAGCAGTACTTC
CASQRGREDDEQYF
>NA|TRBV30|TRBJ2-7|NA
TGTGCCTGGGCGCAGGGCGACGAGCAGTACTTC
CAWAQGDEQYF
>TRBD1|TRBV29-1|TRBJ1-2|once
TGCAGCGTTCCCCGGACAGGGTGGGGCTACACCTTC
CSVPRTGWGYTF
>NA|TRBV7-2|TRBJ1-5|NA
TGTGCCAGCAGCCCCGGGGTTAGCAATCAGCCCCAGCATTTT
CASSPGVSNQPQHF
>NA|TRBV4-3|TRBJ2-1|NA
TGCGCCAGCAGCCAAGGTTTAGGGGGACCCTACAATGAGCAGTTCTTC
CASSQGLGGPYNEQFF
>TRBD1|TRBV7-3|TRBJ2-7|NA
TGTGCCAGCAGCTTCGGACAGGCCTACGAGCAGTACTTC
CASSFGQAYEQYF